A single T cell receptor (beta chain) is shown here with its context. This record comes from a study of blood T cell repertoires in COVID-19. Libraries were prepared by immunoSEQ multiplex PCR; TCRdb keeps only in-frame clonotypes and omits some of them. Among about 150,000 clones, about 87% were seen once, and the ten largest hold around 0.91%. CDR1 SQVTM and CDR2 ANQGSEA come from the germline V gene. Trimming removed 4 bases from V and 0 bases from J, with 13 bases in between. The CDR3 loop spans 16 amino acids. The gene calls are TRBV29-1 and TRBJ2-6; a weak D match, TRBD2 (6 bases). The receptor's source is a woman aged 45-65 years with acute or convalescent COVID-19. The specimen was peripheral blood. The CDR3 region has the DNA TGCAGCGTTGGCGGGGTCACCTTCTCTGGGGCCAACGTCCTGACTTTC. Its protein is CSVGGVTFSGANVLTF.